The 26 T cell receptor beta chains below all came from one sample that was sequenced in a study of control samples from healthy donors and cancer patients. Some clones are missing from TCRdb's copy, which holds only in-frame ones; the method was immunoSEQ multiplex PCR. The repertoire holds over 100,000 clones, with about nine tenths as singletons. The specimen was blood. The receptor set was obtained from a human donor in good health. The donor label of this sample is uncertain.

The V and J genes are TRBV11-2 and TRBJ1-1, with 9 nucleotides matching TRBD1. Germline V lookup: CDR1 SGHAT, CDR2 FQNNGV. This CDR3 has 15 amino acids. V lost 2 bases to trimming and J lost 3 bases; unmatched junction nucleotides: 4. CDR3 in DNA: TGTGCCAGCAGCTTAACACAGGGGGCTGACACTGAAGCTTTCTTT. Encoded protein: CASSLTQGADTEAFF.

This rearrangement joins TRBV6-5 to TRBJ2-3; the D is unclear. This CDR3 has 13 residues. V was trimmed by 6 bases and J by 0 bases, leaving 7 bases between them. Germline V gene lookup returns CDR1 MNHEY and CDR2 SVGAGI. Written as DNA, the CDR3 is TGTGCCAGCAGGCATCCAAGCACAGATACGCAGTATTTT. Amino acid sequence: CASRHPSTDTQYF.

The rearrangement uses TRBV12-5 and TRBJ1-1; no clear D. The CDR3 sequence is 12 residues long. V was clipped by 5 bases and J by 6 bases, with 10 bases between them. Germline assignment: CDR1 LGHNT and CDR2 FRNRAP. This CDR3 is CASGNNRAEAFF. The CDR3 bases are TGTGCTAGTGGTAACAACCGCGCTGAAGCTTTCTTT.

The chain uses TRBV7-9 and TRBJ1-2; no reliable D call. V shed 1 base and J shed 8 bases, with 11 bases lying between them. The CDR3 sequence is 13 residues long. Germline lookup yields CDR1 SEHNR and CDR2 FQNEAQ (reference sequence). CDR3 region: CASSLGVKEGYTF. CDR3 nucleotide sequence: TGTGCCAGCAGCTTAGGCGTGAAGGAGGGCTACACCTTC.

The rearrangement joins TRBV7-6 to TRBJ1-4, with no clear D. Germline CDR1 is SGHVS and CDR2 is FNYEAQ. CDR3 length: 16 amino acids. V gave up 5 bases and J gave up 8 bases, with 21 bases separating them. CDR3: CASSLTTLSSGEKLFF. The CDR3 DNA reads TGTGCCAGCAGCCTCACGACACTTAGCTCCGGCGAAAAACTGTTTTTT.

This clone has just one count. The rearrangement links TRBV12-5 to TRBJ1-5; no definite D call. The CDR3 length is 12 residues. V lost 1 base and J 6 bases, leaving 4 bases between the germline ends. Germline CDR1 LGHNT, CDR2 FRNRAP. The CDR3 loop is CASGLEIQPQHF. The DNA of the CDR3 is TGTGCTAGTGGTTTGGAAATTCAGCCCCAGCATTTT.

V gene TRBV11-2 combines with J gene TRBJ1-2; a weak D match, TRBD1 (6 bases). This CDR3 has 16 residues. Germline V gene lookup returns CDR1 SGHAT and CDR2 FQNNGV. The V and J ends lost 2 bases and 0 bases respectively, with 13 bases between them. The CDR3 sequence is CASSLPAQGANYGYTF. Written as DNA, the CDR3 is TGTGCCAGCAGCTTACCCGCACAGGGAGCTAACTATGGCTACACCTTC.

This chain uses TRBV12-5 with TRBJ1-2, with D uncertain. CDR1 LGHNT and CDR2 FRNRAP come from the germline V gene. Deletions cut 2 bases from V and 9 bases from J, with 7 bases between. The CDR3 has 11 residues. CDR3 in DNA: TGTGCTAGTGGTTTGACGGGCCGCTACACCTTC. It encodes CASGLTGRYTF.

This clone occurred once. This chain links TRBV11-2 with TRBJ2-3; TRBD2 agrees at 7 bases. The germline CDR1 and CDR2 sequences are SGHAT and FQNNGV. This CDR3 contains 14 residues. With V trimmed by 5 bases and J by 6 bases, 8 bases remained unmatched. CDR3 DNA sequence: TGTGCCAGCAGCCCAAAGCGGGGCCGGGATACGCAGTATTTT. Amino acid sequence: CASSPKRGRDTQYF.

This clone has just a few counts. This rearrangement joins TRBV5-8 to TRBJ1-3; TRBD1 is a possible D gene (6 bases). In germline, CDR1 is SGHTS, CDR2 YDEGEE. This CDR3 is built from 15 residues. V gave up 5 bases and J gave up 4 bases, with 16 bases separating them. The CDR3 DNA follows: TGTGCCAGCAGTCGGACCGGGACAACGGGAAACACCATATATTTT. Amino acid sequence: CASSRTGTTGNTIYF.

The chain employs TRBV5-1 and TRBJ2-3, with a possible D match to TRBD2 (6 bases). Between the trimmed V and J ends, which lost 0 bases and 6 bases, there was a span of 11 bases. Germline V CDR1 and CDR2: SGHRS, YFSETQ. The CDR3 is 14 residues long. The CDR3 bases are TGCGCCAGCAGCTTGGTTGGAGGGGTGGATACGCAGTATTTT. It encodes CASSLVGGVDTQYF.

This clone appeared a single time. The chain has TRBV3-1 (or the pseudogene TRBV3-2) and TRBJ2-3; 15 bases are a match to TRBD2. Germline V gene data show CDR1 as LGHDT and CDR2 as YNNKEL (reference sequence). The CDR3 is 16 residues long. Germline trimming cut 3 bases from V and 8 bases from J; bases unmatched to any gene: 6. DNA of the CDR3: TGTGCCAGCAGCCATCGGGGACTAGCGGGGGGAGGTACGCAGTATTTT. Protein product: CASSHRGLAGGGTQYF.

This sequence joins TRBV2 and TRBJ2-7; TRBD1 is a possible D gene (6 bases). This CDR3 region has 14 residues. CDR1 SNHLY and CDR2 FYNNEI come from the germline V gene. Trimming took 6 bases from V and 2 from J, leaving 14 bases between them. The CDR3 DNA follows: TGTGCCAGCAGCCGGACCCGGACAGCCTACGAGCAGTACTTC. Translated, it gives CASSRTRTAYEQYF. Complete variable domain (other parts from reference TRBV2 and TRBJ2-7): EPEVTQTPSHQVTQMGQEVILRCVPISNHLYFYWYRQILGQKVEFLVSFYNNEISEKSEIFDDQFSVERPDGSNFTLKIRSTKLEDSAMYFCASSRTRTAYEQYFGPGTRLTVT.

The rearrangement links TRBV15 to TRBJ1-5; the D gene is possibly TRBD1 (6 bases). V lost 1 base and J 1 base, leaving 14 bases between the germline ends. Germline values: CDR1 LNHNV, CDR2 YYDKDF (reference sequence). This CDR3 is built from 17 residues. CDR3 in DNA: TGTGCCACCAGCAGAGTTAACAGGGTCAAGAGCAATCAGCCCCAGCATTTT. Its translation: CATSRVNRVKSNQPQHF. Full variable domain (rest looked up from reference TRBV15 and TRBJ1-5): DAMVIQNPRYQVTQFGKPVTLSCSQTLNHNVMYWYQQKSSQAPKLLFHYYDKDFNNEADTPDNFQSRRPNTSFCFLDIRSPGLGDTAMYLCATSRVNRVKSNQPQHFGDGTRLSIL.

This sequence joins TRBV28 and TRBJ2-3; 11 positions agree with TRBD2. The CDR3 contains 16 residues. The V segment lost 4 bases and the J segment 6 bases; nucleotides outside the gene matches: 9. Germline V lookup: CDR1 MDHEN, CDR2 SYDVKM. CDR3 amino acids: CASSYSGGANPDTQYF. The CDR3 coding sequence is TGTGCCAGCAGTTATAGCGGGGGGGCCAATCCGGATACGCAGTATTTT.

V and J are TRBV5-6 and TRBJ2-7; 11 positions agree with TRBD1. This CDR3 comprises 18 residues. Germline lookup yields CDR1 SGHDT and CDR2 YYEEEE. Trimming took 3 bases from V and 1 from J; bases not matched to a gene: 12. Here the CDR3 reads CASSSPPGQGEESYEQYV. CDR3 in DNA: TGTGCCAGCAGCTCGCCTCCGGGACAGGGGGAGGAATCCTACGAGCAGTACGTC.

The CDR3 loop is CASSYQGNTEAFF. The CDR3, as DNA: TGTGCCAGCAGCTACCAAGGGAACACTGAAGCTTTCTTT. The chain recombines TRBV5-4 with TRBJ1-1; no clear D gene. Trimming shortened V by 3 bases and J by 1 base, and 7 bases separated the two germline ends. Germline values: CDR1 SGHNT, CDR2 YYREEE (reference sequence). This CDR3 spans 13 amino acids. Combining the CDR3 with reference TRBV5-4 and TRBJ1-1 gives the whole variable domain ETGVTQSPTHLIKTRGQQVTLRCSSQSGHNTVSWYQQALGQGPQFIFQYYREEENGRGNFPPRFSGLQFPNYSSELNVNALELDDSALYLCASSYQGNTEAFFGQGTRLTVV.

The V gene is TRBV5-1, the J gene TRBJ2-4, with D hard to call. V was cut by 3 bases and J by 2 bases, with 12 bases left in between. Germline V lookup: CDR1 SGHRS, CDR2 YFSETQ. The CDR3 extends over 15 amino acids. Here the CDR3 DNA reads TGCGCCAGCAGCTCAGACTGGGGAACCAAAAACATTCAGTACTTC. It specifies CASSSDWGTKNIQYF. Variable domain in full (rest from reference TRBV5-1 and TRBJ2-4): KAGVTQTPRYLIKTRGQQVTLSCSPISGHRSVSWYQQTPGQGLQFLFEYFSETQRNKGNFPGRFSGRQFSNSRSEMNVSTLELGDSALYLCASSSDWGTKNIQYFGAGTRLSVL.

The chain has TRBV30 and TRBJ2-1; D possibly corresponds to TRBD2 (5 bases). Trimming cost V 0 bases and J 7 bases, with 7 bases left between them. Germline V CDR1 and CDR2: GTSNPN, SVGIG (reference sequence). CDR3 length equals 12 residues. CDR3 bases: TGTGCCTGGAGTGTACGAGGGAATGAGCAGTTCTTC. This codes for CAWSVRGNEQFF. The whole variable domain, filled in from reference TRBV30 and TRBJ2-1, reads SQTIHQWPATLVQPVGSPLSLECTVEGTSNPNLYWYRQAAGRGLQLLFYSVGIGQISSEVPQNLSASRPQDRQFILSSKKLLLSDSGFYLCAWSVRGNEQFFGPGTRLTVL.

CDR3 DNA: TGTGCCAACACGGACGGATCAGGGTGGAACACTGAAGCTTTCTTT. Encoded protein: CANTDGSGWNTEAFF. The chain has TRBV2 and TRBJ1-1; D might be TRBD1 (5 bases). Deletions cut 10 bases from V and 1 base from J, with 19 bases between. This CDR3 is built from 15 residues. The germline V gene has CDR1 SNHLY and CDR2 FYNNEI. Complete variable domain (other parts from reference TRBV2 and TRBJ1-1): EPEVTQTPSHQVTQMGQEVILRCVPISNHLYFYWYRQILGQKVEFLVSFYNNEISEKSEIFDDQFSVERPDGSNFTLKIRSTKLEDSAMYFCANTDGSGWNTEAFFGQGTRLTVV.

The chain links TRBV7-8 to TRBJ1-5; TRBD1 is a possible D gene (5 bases). The V end lost 6 bases, the J end lost 0 bases, and 12 bases lay between the germline ends. Germline V gene data show CDR1 as SGHVS and CDR2 as FQNEAQ. This CDR3 has 15 residues. CDR3 loop: CASRQTEGSNQPQHF. In DNA, the CDR3 is TGTGCCAGCAGACAGACAGAAGGTAGCAATCAGCCCCAGCATTTT.

The chain employs TRBV7-8 and TRBJ2-1; weak D call: TRBD1 (7 bases). With 4 bases removed from V and 5 bases from J, the gap between germline ends came to 15 bases. The germline V gene encodes CDR1 SGHVS and CDR2 FQNEAQ. The CDR3 sequence is 15 residues long. The CDR3 loop reads CASSSRGVRDNEQFF. The CDR3, as DNA: TGTGCCAGCAGCTCCAGGGGGGTCCGGGACAATGAGCAGTTCTTC. Complete variable domain (other parts from reference TRBV7-8 and TRBJ2-1): GAGVSQSPRYKVAKRGQDVALRCDPISGHVSLFWYQQALGQGPEFLTYFQNEAQLDKSGLPSDRFFAERPEGSVSTLKIQRTQQEDSAVYLCASSSRGVRDNEQFFGPGTRLTVL.

The gene calls are TRBV19 and TRBJ2-7; D may be TRBD2 (5 bases). V lost 3 bases and J 5 bases, leaving 11 bases between the germline ends. Germline loops: CDR1 LNHDA, CDR2 SQIVND (reference sequence). The CDR3 runs to 13 residues. The CDR3 sequence: CASSMLGVDEQYF. CDR3 bases: TGTGCCAGTAGTATGCTGGGAGTCGACGAGCAGTACTTC.

The count of this clone is one. V is TRBV18 and J is TRBJ2-7; weak D call: TRBD2 (6 bases). The CDR3 is 13 amino acids. From germline, CDR1 is KGHSH and CDR2 LQKENI. V lost 3 bases to trimming and J lost 5 bases, with 11 bases between them. CDR3 loop: CASSPGGSHEQYF. CDR3 nucleotide sequence: TGTGCCAGCTCACCGGGGGGTTCCCACGAGCAGTACTTC.

This chain uses TRBV6-6 with TRBJ2-2; 8 bases agree with TRBD1. The length of the CDR3 is 15 residues. V trimming: 4 bases; J trimming: 1 base; junction bases outside the gene matches: 2. Germline assignment: CDR1 MNHNY and CDR2 SVGAGI (reference sequence). For the CDR3, the DNA is TGTGCCAGCAGTTGGACAGGGAAGAACACCGGGGAGCTGTTTTTT. It specifies CASSWTGKNTGELFF.

This clone came up a few times. The chain is built from TRBV25-1 and TRBJ1-5; D remains ambiguous. The V gene's germline CDR1 is MGHDK and CDR2 SYGVNS. Deletions cut 4 bases from V and 0 bases from J, with 13 bases between. This CDR3 region has 16 residues. The CDR3: CASSGRYSDSNQPQHF. For the CDR3, the DNA is TGTGCCAGCAGTGGTCGATACAGTGATAGCAATCAGCCCCAGCATTTT.